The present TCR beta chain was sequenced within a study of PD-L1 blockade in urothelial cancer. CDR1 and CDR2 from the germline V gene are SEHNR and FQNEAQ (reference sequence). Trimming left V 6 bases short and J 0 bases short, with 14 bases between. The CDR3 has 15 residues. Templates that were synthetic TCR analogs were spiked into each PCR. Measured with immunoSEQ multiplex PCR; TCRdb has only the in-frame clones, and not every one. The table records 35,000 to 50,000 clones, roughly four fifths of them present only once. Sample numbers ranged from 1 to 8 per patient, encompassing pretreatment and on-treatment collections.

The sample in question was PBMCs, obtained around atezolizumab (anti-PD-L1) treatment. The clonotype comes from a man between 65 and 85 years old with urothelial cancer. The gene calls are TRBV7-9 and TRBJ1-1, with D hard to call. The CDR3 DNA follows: TGTGCCAGCAGACCAGGCCGGCAGCTGAACACTGAAGCTTTCTTT. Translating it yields CASRPGRQLNTEAFF. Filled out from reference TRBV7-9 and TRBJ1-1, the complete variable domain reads DTGVSQNPRHKITKRGQNVTFRCDPISEHNRLYWYRQTLGQGPEFLTYFQNEAQLEKSRLLSDRFSAERPKGSFSTLEIQRTEQGDSAMYLCASRPGRQLNTEAFFGQGTRLTVV.